This T cell receptor (beta chain) was sequenced during a study of beta chain features in type 1 diabetes. Study-wide findings and caveats: Type 1 diabetes patients had moderately but significantly shorter TCRB CDR3s in all four CD4+ subsets.

Isolation of CD4+ naive, central memory, regulatory and stem cell-like memory cells was achieved by sorting via CD45RO/CCR7/CD25/CD127/CD95/CD27. There are 15 residues in the CDR3. The V end was cut by 4 bases, the J end by 0 bases, with 11 bases between. CDR1 and CDR2 (germline): SGHTA, FQGNSA. To note about this clone: Antigen: not known.

Reverse transcribing all isolated RNA meant expressed TCRB transcripts were sequenced. The method was immunoSEQ multiplex PCR; TCRdb's version includes in-frame clones alone and lacks a portion of them. The sample lists 310,000 or so clones, approximately 9.9% occurring once. The chain recombines TRBV7-2 with TRBJ2-3, with D perhaps TRBD1 (6 bases). This TCR came from a man in his thirties or forties with type 1 diabetes. What was sequenced was central memory CD4+ T cells from blood. CDR3 in DNA: TGTGCCAGCAGCTCCAACAGGGTTAGCACAGATACGCAGTATTTT. It translates to CASSSNRVSTDTQYF. Full variable domain (outside the CDR3, taken from reference TRBV7-2 and TRBJ2-3): GAGVSQSPSNKVTEKGKDVELRCDPISGHTALYWYRQSLGQGLEFLIYFQGNSAPDKSGLPSDRFSAERTGGSVSTLTIQRTQQEDSAVYLCASSSNRVSTDTQYFGPGTRLTVL.